Included here is one TCR beta chain sequence, with context. The antigen remains undetermined. Sequencing used immunoSEQ multiplex PCR; TCRdb keeps in-frame clones, though not all of them. Here the sample spans some 120,000 clones, about 84% being singletons. The CDR3 extends over 15 amino acids. Per germline, CDR1 SGHVS and CDR2 FQNEAQ. V was pared by 5 bases and J by 7 bases, with 17 bases between. This sample was taken from a study of cytomegalovirus exposure and HLA in healthy donors. In the study overall: The roughly 110 validation repertoires were reported in a later analysis to have been generated on the same platform as the roughly 700 first-cohort repertoires. Study-wide findings and caveats: The study flagged 150 to 200 TCR beta chains as cytomegalovirus-associated. Most sequenced TCRs were rare (though some public TCRs occurred in many donors).

J is TRBJ1-4 and V is TRBV7-8; D not certain. Sequenced sample: PBMCs. This sequence was found in a woman younger than 45 in good health and CMV-seronegative. CDR3 in amino acids: CASSTLTGVGEKLFF. The DNA of the CDR3 is TGTGCCAGCAGCACCCTTACCGGGGTGGGTGAAAAACTGTTTTTT.